The TCR beta chain under discussion was sequenced for a study of identical twins. Findings of the study overall: Fewer insertions marked abundant cord blood beta clonotypes; young adult naive trended weakly, memory not at all.

TCRdb re-analysed the 5' RACE reads in MiXCR, keeping a single row per CDR3 protein. Seen here are 600,000 to 850,000 distinct CDR3 sequences, over 15% observed once, and the top ten hold over 10%. Only a few counts were recorded for this clonotype. Its antigen remains unknown. The same data also went into a second study, on T cells expressing NK-cell markers. Per that study: According to the study, TCR beta repertoires originated from sorted CD3+CD56+NKG2C+, CD3+CD56+NKG2C- and CD3+CD56-NKG2C+ T cells. HCMV specificity of expanded NKG2C+ T cell clones remained unclear.

Input material: PBMCs. The sequence came from a woman aged 18-29 years in good health.

Written as DNA, the CDR3 is TGCAGCGTAGTAGCCACCTCCACCTACGAGCAGTACTTC. Protein product: CSVVATSTYEQYF. The chain carries TRBV29-1 and TRBJ2-7; D gene uncertain. CDR1 is SQVTM and CDR2 is ANQGSEA in the germline V gene. The CDR3 extends over 13 amino acids. Trimming took 6 bases from V and 2 from J, leaving 14 bases between them.